A single sample is the source of the 29 T cell receptor beta chains below, sequenced in a study of tumor-infiltrating T cells and Merkel cell polyomavirus. Study-level information: The T cells studied were CD8+ and recognized the Merkel cell polyomavirus KLL epitope.

Robust Merkel cell polyomavirus Large T antigen positivity by immunohistochemistry was seen in all patients' tumors. Measured with immunoSEQ multiplex PCR; TCRdb has only the in-frame clones, and not every one. This sample has 20,000 to 30,000 clones, with about 85% found just once. Source material: lymph node tissue. These receptors originate from a man between 45 and 60 years old with Merkel cell carcinoma.

This chain joins TRBV7-6 and TRBJ2-3; 8 bases line up with TRBD2. The CDR3 spans 16 residues. Germline trimming cut 1 base from V and 4 bases from J; bases unmatched to any gene: 7. Germline loops: CDR1 SGHVS, CDR2 FNYEAQ. The chain's CDR3 is CASSLGSGGQADTQYF. In nucleotides, the CDR3 is TGTGCCAGCAGCTTAGGTTCGGGAGGGCAGGCAGATACGCAGTATTTT.

The chain has TRBV7-9 and TRBJ1-2, with a tentative D call TRBD1 (5 bases). The CDR3 extends over 15 amino acids. Germline V gene lookup returns CDR1 SEHNR and CDR2 FQNEAQ (reference sequence). The ends were cut back, 7 bases at V and 8 bases at J, with 23 bases in the middle. Written as DNA, the CDR3 is TGTGCCAGCATCGAAGGACCAGGGAAGGGTGAGGGCTACACCTTC. It translates to CASIEGPGKGEGYTF.

The rearrangement joins TRBV18 to TRBJ2-1; TRBD1 agrees at 7 bases. Germline loops: CDR1 KGHSH, CDR2 LQKENI. The CDR3 is made up of 17 amino acids. V trimming: 0 bases; J trimming: 8 bases; junction bases outside the gene matches: 13. The CDR3 spells CASSPPFRQGPIDEQFF. In DNA, the CDR3 is TGTGCCAGCTCACCACCGTTTCGACAGGGTCCTATCGATGAGCAGTTCTTC.

The chain uses TRBV10-1 and TRBJ2-5; 10 positions agree with TRBD1. The tail of the sequence fits TRBJ2-7 better, so the J call may be wrong. The CDR3 is made up of 12 amino acids. Germline lookup yields CDR1 WNHNN and CDR2 SYGVQD (reference sequence). The CDR3 region is CASRTGGHEQYF. The CDR3 DNA reads as TGCGCCAGCAGGACAGGGGGCCACGAGCAGTACTTC.

Here the CDR3 DNA reads TGTGCCAGCAGTGAATTCATTGCGGGGCCCACAGATACGCAGTATTTT. Its translation: CASSEFIAGPTDTQYF. The chain has TRBV25-1 and TRBJ2-3; D possibly corresponds to TRBD2 (6 bases). Trimming removed 1 base from V and 2 bases from J, with 13 bases in between. Germline CDR1 and CDR2: MGHDK and SYGVNS. The length of the CDR3 is 16 residues. The variable domain in full, with the rest retrieved from reference TRBV25-1 and TRBJ2-3, is EADIYQTPRYLVIGTGKKITLECSQTMGHDKMYWYQQDPGMELHLIHYSYGVNSTEKGDLSSESTVSRIRTEHFPLTLESARPSHTSQYLCASSEFIAGPTDTQYFGPGTRLTVL.

The chain carries TRBV5-6 and TRBJ1-1, with TRBD1 identical over 7 bases. The CDR3 runs 14 residues. V lost 4 bases and J lost 4; bases outside the gene matches: 7. Germline V CDR1 and CDR2: SGHDT, YYEEEE. As DNA, the CDR3 is TGTGCCAGCAGCGAGGGGACAGCGGGCACTGAAGCTTTCTTT. The encoded protein is CASSEGTAGTEAFF.

This rearrangement joins TRBV7-8 to TRBJ2-5; TRBD1 is a possible D gene (5 bases). Germline values: CDR1 SGHVS, CDR2 FQNEAQ. Trimming took off 2 bases at V and 2 bases at J, with 12 bases between the two ends. This CDR3 region has 15 residues. The CDR3 is CASSLSTVSQETQYF. CDR3 coding DNA: TGTGCCAGCAGCTTATCGACAGTTTCACAAGAGACCCAGTACTTC. Together with reference TRBV7-8 and TRBJ2-5, the CDR3 gives the full variable domain: GAGVSQSPRYKVAKRGQDVALRCDPISGHVSLFWYQQALGQGPEFLTYFQNEAQLDKSGLPSDRFFAERPEGSVSTLKIQRTQQEDSAVYLCASSLSTVSQETQYFGPGTRLLVL.

This clone showed up just a few times. J is TRBJ2-7 and V is TRBV5-1; D remains unclear. V dropped 2 bases and J dropped 0 bases, with 6 bases sitting between them. The germline V gene has CDR1 SGHRS and CDR2 YFSETQ. This CDR3 contains 13 residues. Here the CDR3 DNA reads TGCGCCAGCAGCTTTAAGAGCTCCTACGAGCAGTACTTC. Its translation: CASSFKSSYEQYF.

This clone has only one observation. This same CDR3 is encoded by further DNA sequences in the sample. This chain links TRBV2 with TRBJ2-1; TRBD1 agrees at 11 bases. The germline CDR1 and CDR2 sequences are SNHLY and FYNNEI. V gave up 2 bases and J gave up 6 bases; unmatched junction bases: 3. CDR3 length: 15 residues. This CDR3 reads CASSELGTGGNEQFF. CDR3 coding DNA: TGTGCCAGCAGTGAATTAGGGACAGGGGGCAATGAGCAGTTCTTC.

This chain uses TRBV18 with TRBJ2-2; 8 bases are shared with TRBD2. Germline V gene lookup returns CDR1 KGHSH and CDR2 LQKENI. This CDR3 contains 16 residues. J gave up 1 base and V 2 bases, and 3 bases lay outside the gene matches. The CDR3: CASSPAAGGNTGELFF. The CDR3 bases are TGTGCCAGCTCACCAGCGGCGGGGGGGAACACCGGGGAGCTGTTTTTT.

This clone turned up a few times. The V and J genes are TRBV10-3 and TRBJ1-5; D gene unclear. The germline gives CDR1 ENHRY, CDR2 SYGVKD. Trimming pared 3 bases from V and 9 bases from J, leaving 15 bases between. There are 14 residues in the CDR3. The CDR3 DNA sequence: TGTGCCATCAGTGAATCGGGGAACGGTAGGCCCCAGCATTTT. As protein: CAISESGNGRPQHF.

This chain joins TRBV19 and TRBJ2-1, with a tentative D call TRBD1 (6 bases). The CDR3 is made up of 14 amino acids. Germline V lookup: CDR1 LNHDA, CDR2 SQIVND (reference sequence). Trimming removed 2 bases at V and 5 bases at J, with 10 bases between. The DNA of the CDR3 is TGTGCCAGTAGTATAAGTGGGACAAACAATGAGCAGTTCTTC. Protein product: CASSISGTNNEQFF.

The chain carries TRBV6-1 and TRBJ2-6; weak D call: TRBD2 (6 bases). Germline assignment: CDR1 MNHNS and CDR2 SASEGT. This CDR3 contains 15 residues. Trimming took 5 bases from V and 0 from J, leaving 8 bases between them. As DNA, the CDR3 is TGTGCCAGCAGTACTAGCAGCTCTGGGGCCAACGTCCTGACTTTC. This translates into CASSTSSSGANVLTF.

This chain links TRBV7-3 with TRBJ2-5; perhaps TRBD2 as D (5 bases). This CDR3 region has 15 residues. Per the germline V gene, CDR1 is SGHTA and CDR2 is FQGTGA. The V and J ends lost 1 base and 5 bases respectively, with 14 bases between them. In DNA, the CDR3 is TGTGCCAGCAGCTTAAATCCCGGGGTTCGGGAGACCCAGTACTTC. Amino acid sequence: CASSLNPGVRETQYF.

This CDR3 is CASSYVPLLSYNEQFF. The DNA of the CDR3 is TGTGCCAGCAGTTATGTACCGTTACTAAGCTACAATGAGCAGTTCTTC. The chain recombines TRBV6-5 with TRBJ2-1, with D hard to call. The CDR3 contains 16 residues. The V and J ends lost 3 bases and 3 bases respectively, with 15 bases between them. The germline V gene has CDR1 MNHEY and CDR2 SVGAGI.

The chain is built from TRBV2 and TRBJ2-1; D not resolved. Trimming took 7 bases from V and 7 from J, leaving 11 bases between them. The CDR3 runs to 12 residues. Germline V lookup: CDR1 SNHLY, CDR2 FYNNEI. DNA for the CDR3: TGTGCCAGCATCCAGGTGGCGAATGAGCAGTTCTTC. Translating it yields CASIQVANEQFF.

V gene TRBV4-2 combines with J gene TRBJ1-1; D call uncertain. The CDR3 covers 16 residues. Germline V gene data show CDR1 as LGHNA and CDR2 as YNFKEQ. With 5 bases removed from V and 1 base from J, the gap between germline ends came to 17 bases. In DNA, the CDR3 is TGTGCCAGCAGCTCCCTGAGAGGACGGGAGAACACTGAAGCTTTCTTT. It encodes CASSSLRGRENTEAFF.

V usage is TRBV10-3 and J usage is TRBJ1-5, with D tentatively TRBD1 (5 bases). CDR3 length: 15 residues. V lost 0 bases and J lost 4, with 10 bases in between. In germline, CDR1 is ENHRY, CDR2 SYGVKD. CDR3 nucleotides: TGTGCCATCAGTGAGTCCAGACAGACGAATCAGCCCCAGCATTTT. Its translation is CAISESRQTNQPQHF.

The chain has TRBV7-9 and TRBJ2-1, with TRBD2 matching over 15 bases. Germline V gene lookup returns CDR1 SEHNR and CDR2 FQNEAQ (reference sequence). The ends lost 4 bases at V and 8 bases at J; junction bases unmatched: 6. The CDR3 consists of 16 residues. The CDR3 loop is CASSSGTSGGQYEQFF. The DNA for the CDR3 is TGTGCCAGCAGCTCCGGGACTAGCGGGGGGCAATATGAGCAGTTCTTC.

The chain uses TRBV5-1 and TRBJ2-3, with 8 positions matching TRBD2. The CDR3 spans 15 residues. The trim removed 1 base at V and 3 bases at J, leaving 4 bases unmatched. The V gene's germline CDR1 is SGHRS and CDR2 YFSETQ. The CDR3 loop reads CASSLNKRETDTQYF. As DNA, the CDR3 is TGCGCCAGCAGCTTGAATAAGCGGGAGACAGATACGCAGTATTTT.

The chain carries TRBV5-4 and TRBJ2-7; 11 bases agree with TRBD2. CDR3 length: 16 amino acids. The V gene end was trimmed by 3 bases and the J gene end by 0 bases; junction bases not matched to a gene: 5. The V gene's germline CDR1 is SGHNT and CDR2 YYREEE (reference sequence). The CDR3 coding sequence is TGTGCCAGCAGCTCCCCGACTAGCGGGACCTCCTACGAGCAGTACTTC. Its translation is CASSSPTSGTSYEQYF.

The chain recombines TRBV6-4 with TRBJ2-1; D uncertain. CDR3 length: 13 residues. V lost 4 bases and J lost 10, with 14 bases in between. Germline CDR1 and CDR2: MRHNA and SNTAGT. This chain's CDR3 is CASSVDFHREQFF. Here the CDR3 DNA reads TGTGCCAGCAGTGTAGACTTTCATAGGGAGCAGTTCTTC.

The chain couples TRBV11-2 to TRBJ2-2; 13 bases match TRBD2. The CDR3 has 19 residues. Germline lookup yields CDR1 SGHAT and CDR2 FQNNGV. V was pared by 4 bases and J by 0 bases, with 8 bases of the junction left unmatched. The chain's CDR3 is CASSSPGLAGFANTGELFF. CDR3 in DNA: TGTGCCAGCAGCTCGCCGGGACTAGCGGGGTTCGCGAACACCGGGGAGCTGTTTTTT.

CDR3 loop: CASSSIFKGGAGEQYF. For the CDR3, the DNA is TGTGCCAGCAGCTCGATATTCAAAGGGGGGGCGGGGGAGCAGTACTTC. V gene TRBV11-2 combines with J gene TRBJ2-7, with TRBD2 as a possible D gene (7 bases). Germline V lookup: CDR1 SGHAT, CDR2 FQNNGV. The CDR3 is made up of 16 amino acids. V lost 4 bases and J lost 7, with 23 bases in between.

V usage is TRBV19 and J usage is TRBJ2-5, with TRBD2 as a possible D gene (7 bases). With the DNA end fitting TRBJ2-7 better, the J assignment may be wrong. Germline-derived CDR1 and CDR2 are LNHDA and SQIVND (reference sequence). The length of the CDR3 is 13 residues. CDR3 DNA sequence: TGTGCCAGTAGTAACCGGGGGGCTTACGAGCAGTACTTC. Translating it yields CASSNRGAYEQYF.

This chain uses TRBV14 with TRBJ2-7; TRBD2 is a possible D gene (5 bases). The CDR3 totals 14 residues. The germline V gene has CDR1 SGHDN and CDR2 FVKESK. Between the trimmed V and J ends, which lost 0 bases and 0 bases, there was a span of 6 bases. The DNA of the CDR3 is TGTGCCAGCAGCCAAGATGGACTCTCCTACGAGCAGTACTTC. Amino acid sequence: CASSQDGLSYEQYF.

In the case of this clone: Its ends do not fully match the called genes, so a read error is possible. The rearrangement uses TRBV30 and TRBJ2-7, with no clear D. CDR1 and CDR2 from the germline V gene are GTSNPN and SVGIG (reference sequence). The CDR3 spans 13 residues. CDR3 nucleotides: TGTGCCTGGAGTGTCCCCGGTACTAAATCCCGGAACTTC. Amino acid sequence: CAWSVPGTKSRNF.

The V gene is TRBV5-1, the J gene TRBJ2-7; no clear D. The CDR3 is 14 amino acids. The germline V gene has CDR1 SGHRS and CDR2 YFSETQ. The V end was cut by 0 bases, the J end by 4 bases, with 11 bases between. For the CDR3, the DNA is TGCGCCAGCAGCTTGGGCTCCCTAGAATACGAGCAGTACTTC. Translation gives CASSLGSLEYEQYF.

This clone was observed a single time. The chain is built from TRBV5-3 and TRBJ1-4; D is undetermined. TRBV5-3 is annotated as an ORF whose role is uncertain. This CDR3 has 16 amino acids. The germline V and J ends were trimmed by 0 bases and 0 bases, with 9 bases remaining between them. Here the CDR3 reads CARSLEKGATNEKLFF. The CDR3 DNA is TGTGCCAGAAGCTTGGAAAAAGGAGCAACTAATGAAAAACTGTTTTTT.